One sample yielded the 8 T cell receptor beta chains listed below, sequenced in a study of blood T cell repertoires in COVID-19. The protocol was immunoSEQ multiplex PCR, while the TCRdb copy is restricted to in-frame clones and leaves out a portion. Among a few hundred thousand clones listed, over 80% were seen once. The sample comprised PBMCs or T cells enriched from blood (not recorded which). The origin of the receptors is a man in his late teens or twenties with acute COVID-19.

V is TRBV19 and J is TRBJ2-1; D possibly corresponds to TRBD2 (5 bases). This CDR3 has 14 amino acids. V was shortened by 4 bases and J by 7 bases, with 14 bases between the two germline ends. CDR1 LNHDA and CDR2 SQIVND come from the germline V gene (reference sequence). CDR3 DNA sequence: TGTGCCAGTAGTAGGGCCTTGACGGGGAATGAGCAGTTCTTC. Residues: CASSRALTGNEQFF. The complete variable domain, with remaining parts taken from reference TRBV19 and TRBJ2-1, reads DGGITQSPKYLFRKEGQNVTLSCEQNLNHDAMYWYRQDPGQGLRLIYYSQIVNDFQKGDIAEGYSVSREKKESFPLTVTSAQKNPTAFYLCASSRALTGNEQFFGPGTRLTVL.

The gene calls are TRBV11-2 and TRBJ2-5, with D perhaps TRBD2 (5 bases). Per the germline V gene, CDR1 is SGHAT and CDR2 is FQNNGV. The CDR3 runs 14 residues. V lost 3 bases and J lost 2, with 10 bases in between. The CDR3 sequence: CASSFGLNQETQYF. CDR3 in DNA: TGTGCCAGCAGCTTCGGACTCAATCAAGAGACCCAGTACTTC.

CDR3 coding DNA: TGTGCCAGCAGCTTAGATCGGCCACTAGCGGAGAACACCGGGGAGCTGTTTTTT. Translating gives CASSLDRPLAENTGELFF. The chain couples TRBV7-2 to TRBJ2-2; 8 bases map to TRBD2. The CDR3 spans 18 residues. Trimming took 1 base from V and 1 from J; bases not matched to a gene: 8. From germline, CDR1 is SGHTA and CDR2 FQGNSA.

V usage is TRBV4-3 and J usage is TRBJ2-5, with 8 bases fitting TRBD1. V gave up 2 bases and J gave up 1 base; unmatched junction bases: 6. The CDR3 runs 16 residues. Germline values: CDR1 LGHNA, CDR2 YSLEER. CDR3 residues: CASSQTTGEIQETQYF. The CDR3 DNA sequence: TGCGCCAGCAGCCAAACGACAGGGGAGATCCAAGAGACCCAGTACTTC.

Here the CDR3 reads CASKQAGTAQETQYF. The CDR3 DNA reads TGTGCCAGCAAGCAGGCGGGGACAGCTCAAGAGACCCAGTACTTC. The genes are TRBV2 and TRBJ2-5, with a tentative D call TRBD1 (7 bases). Trimming shortened V by 7 bases and J by 2 bases, and 17 bases separated the two germline ends. This CDR3 has 15 residues. Germline assignment: CDR1 SNHLY and CDR2 FYNNEI.

This sequence joins TRBV5-1 and TRBJ1-1; weak D call: TRBD1 (6 bases). Germline V gives CDR1 SGHRS, CDR2 YFSETQ. CDR3 length: 13 amino acids. Trimming left V 10 bases short and J 0 bases short, with 13 bases between. The CDR3 DNA is TGCGCCTGTCATGGACAGATGAACACTGAAGCTTTCTTT. Translating it yields CACHGQMNTEAFF.

V is TRBV6-5 and J is TRBJ2-5; D gene unclear. Trimming took 5 bases from V and 1 from J, leaving 14 bases between them. Germline loops: CDR1 MNHEY, CDR2 SVGAGI. The CDR3 extends over 15 amino acids. The CDR3 region is CASSPSETLQETQYF. CDR3 in DNA: TGTGCCAGCAGTCCATCCGAGACACTCCAAGAGACCCAGTACTTC.

The chain has TRBV18 and TRBJ2-5, with D possibly matching TRBD2 (5 bases). The V gene lost 2 bases and the J gene lost 5 bases, with 12 bases spanning the gap. Germline assignment: CDR1 KGHSH and CDR2 LQKENI. The CDR3 extends over 14 amino acids. This CDR3 is CASSPNRDSETQYF. CDR3 sequence (DNA): TGTGCCAGCTCACCAAATCGGGATTCGGAGACCCAGTACTTC.